Listed below are T cell receptor beta chains from one sample, sequenced in a study of technical replicates of blood from several donors. Clones were sequenced by immunoSEQ multiplex PCR, and TCRdb holds only the in-frame ones, with some missing. The sample holds 65,000 to 95,000 clones, about nine tenths seen once. The source material was T cells isolated from PBMCs. These receptors originate from a human donor in good health. The CDR3 runs from the conserved cysteine through the conserved F or W. A D gene is named only where the DNA matches it firmly. Clone size is given for some rows only: seen once, a few or many times, or a class if the clone is expanded.

CDR3aa	CDR3nt	d_gene	v_gene	j_gene	abundance
CASSADGDQPQHF	TGTGCCAGCAGCGCGGACGGGGATCAGCCCCAGCATTTT	.	TRBV11-1	TRBJ1-5	.
CASSPHQQSPYGYTF	TGCGCCAGCAGTCCCCACCAACAATCCCCCTATGGCTACACCTTC	.	TRBV10-1	TRBJ1-2	.
CATSRDVGTGGNTIYF	TGTGCCACCAGCAGAGATGTAGGGACTGGGGGGAACACCATATATTTT	.	TRBV15	TRBJ1-3	.
CASSSLQGARGNQPQHF	TGTGCCAGCAGTTCATTACAGGGGGCTAGGGGCAATCAGCCCCAGCATTTT	TRBD1	TRBV27	TRBJ1-5	.
CASSQGSGNTIYF	TGCGCCAGCTCTCAGGGATCTGGAAACACCATATATTTT	.	TRBV5-1	TRBJ1-3	.
CASSENTAGLTTDTQYF	TGTGCCAGCAGCGAAAATACCGCGGGACTCACCACAGATACGCAGTATTTT	.	TRBV21-1	TRBJ2-3	.
CASSSDREYGYTF	TGTGCCAGTAGTTCCGACAGGGAGTATGGCTACACCTTC	TRBD1	TRBV19	TRBJ1-2	.
CASSYSGTGGSYEQYF	TGTGCCAGCAGTTACTCCGGGACAGGGGGCTCCTACGAGCAGTACTTC	TRBD1	TRBV6-5	TRBJ2-7	.
CASSEAGGETQYF	TGTGCCAGCAGTGAAGCGGGAGGAGAGACCCAGTACTTC	.	TRBV2	TRBJ2-5	.
CSIGEGNTEAFF	TGCAGTATTGGGGAGGGGAACACTGAAGCTTTCTTT	.	TRBV29-1	TRBJ1-1	.
CASSERGRSYGYTF	TGTGCCAGCAGTGAAAGAGGCAGAAGCTATGGCTACACCTTC	.	TRBV2	TRBJ1-2	few
CASSSNSNQPQHF	TGTGCCAGCAGCTCCAATAGCAATCAGCCCCAGCATTTT	.	TRBV7-9	TRBJ1-5	few
CASSQGTGPNYGYTF	TGTGCCAGCAGCCAAGGTACAGGTCCTAACTATGGCTACACCTTC	.	TRBV14	TRBJ1-2	.
CASTKRPGLNFNEQFF	TGTGCCAGCACCAAAAGGCCGGGACTTAATTTCAATGAGCAGTTCTTC	.	TRBV5-8	TRBJ2-1	.
CASSNWGSHSTDTQYF	TGCGCCAGCAGCAATTGGGGCAGCCACTCCACAGATACGCAGTATTTT	.	TRBV5-1	TRBJ2-3	.
CASSGGQPTGELFF	TGCGCCAGCAGCGGGGGACAGCCCACCGGGGAGCTGTTTTTT	TRBD1	TRBV5-1	TRBJ2-2	.
CASSDYRGYNEQFF	TGCGCCAGCAGCGATTACAGGGGGTACAATGAGCAGTTCTTC	TRBD1	TRBV5-1	TRBJ2-1	.
CASGMGGAAFF	TGTGCCAGCGGGATGGGGGGGGCAGCTTTCTTT	.	TRBV6-5	TRBJ1-1	few
CASSYSPGQRNTEAFF	TGTGCCAGCAGTTACTCGCCGGGACAGAGGAACACTGAAGCTTTCTTT	TRBD1	TRBV6-6	TRBJ1-1	.
CASSLGWAGDSPYEQYF	TGCGCCAGCAGCTTGGGGTGGGCCGGGGACTCTCCCTACGAGCAGTACTTC	.	TRBV5-1	TRBJ2-7	once
CASSFNRPGQGERETQYF	TGTGCCAGCAGTTTTAACCGCCCCGGACAGGGAGAGAGGGAGACCCAGTACTTC	TRBD1	TRBV27	TRBJ2-5	.
CASSPILDEKVGETQYF	TGTGCCAGCAGCCCTATACTAGACGAAAAGGTGGGAGAGACCCAGTACTTC	.	TRBV7-9	TRBJ2-5	.
CASSRGTGREQYF	TGCGCCAGCAGCCGCGGGACAGGGAGAGAGCAGTACTTC	TRBD1	TRBV4-1	TRBJ2-7	.
CSVENRASYEQYF	TGCAGCGTTGAAAACAGGGCCTCCTACGAGCAGTACTTC	.	TRBV29-1	TRBJ2-7	.
CASSPRPREVSNQPQHF	TGCGCCAGCAGCCCCAGACCCCGGGAGGTAAGCAATCAGCCCCAGCATTTT	.	TRBV4-1	TRBJ1-5	.
CASSLGRAGGKDTQYF	TGTGCCAGCAGCTTAGGCAGGGCGGGAGGTAAAGATACGCAGTATTTT	TRBD2	TRBV7-9	TRBJ2-3	.
CASSSFVGYGYTF	TGTGCCAGCAGCTCTTTCGTCGGCTATGGCTACACCTTC	.	TRBV7-9	TRBJ1-2	few
CASSDRGGFTIYF	TGTGCCAGTTCAGACAGGGGCGGATTCACCATATATTTT	TRBD1	TRBV19	TRBJ1-3	few
CASSEAGTRLVNYGYTF	TGTGCCAGCAGTGAAGCCGGGACGAGACTAGTTAACTATGGCTACACCTTC	.	TRBV6-1	TRBJ1-2	.
CASSPSTRAPDTQYF	TGTGCCAGCAGCCCCTCCACTAGGGCCCCAGATACGCAGTATTTT	.	TRBV9	TRBJ2-3	.
CASSLVQETQYF	TGTGCCAGCAGCTTAGTACAAGAGACCCAGTACTTC	.	TRBV7-6	TRBJ2-5	.
CASSLGGVLGTEAFF	TGTGCCAGCAGCTTAGGGGGCGTTTTAGGCACTGAAGCTTTCTTT	.	TRBV7-8	TRBJ1-1	.
CASSFDRANEQYF	TGTGCCAGCAGCTTCGACAGGGCTAACGAGCAGTACTTC	TRBD1	TRBV11-2	TRBJ2-7	.
CASSLQFDEQFF	TGCGCCAGCAGTTTACAGTTCGATGAGCAGTTCTTC	.	TRBV5-1	TRBJ2-1	.
CASSVRGFNYGYTF	TGTGCCAGCAGCGTCAGGGGTTTTAACTATGGCTACACCTTC	.	TRBV2	TRBJ1-2	.
CASSPSASTYEQYF	TGTGCCAGCAGCCCTAGCGCGTCTACCTACGAGCAGTACTTC	.	TRBV5-4	TRBJ2-7	.
CASSLLGAGGTEAFF	TGCGCCAGCAGCTTGTTGGGGGCGGGTGGGACTGAAGCTTTCTTT	.	TRBV5-1	TRBJ1-1	.
CASSKGTGKNEQFF	TGTGCCAGCAGTAAGGGCACGGGGAAGAATGAGCAGTTCTTC	.	TRBV27	TRBJ2-1	.
CASSPPGYQGGELFF	TGTGCCAGCAGTCCTCCAGGGTATCAGGGCGGGGAGCTGTTTTTT	.	TRBV28	TRBJ2-2	.
CASSPQGGLANNEQFF	TGTGCCAGCTCACCTCAGGGAGGACTAGCGAACAATGAGCAGTTCTTC	TRBD2	TRBV18	TRBJ2-1	.
CASRRTGSDTEAFF	TGTGCCAGCAGGCGCACGGGGAGCGACACTGAAGCTTTCTTT	.	TRBV6-6	TRBJ1-1	few
CASSLAQGTDTQYF	TGCGCCAGCAGCTTAGCCCAGGGCACAGATACGCAGTATTTT	.	TRBV5-1	TRBJ2-3	.
CASSLGVAGVNEQYF	TGCGCCAGCAGCTTGGGGGTAGCGGGGGTAAATGAGCAGTACTTC	TRBD2	TRBV5-1	TRBJ2-7	.
CASSQIGTSESYEQYF	TGCGCCAGCAGCCAGATAGGGACTAGCGAATCCTACGAGCAGTACTTC	TRBD2	TRBV4-1	TRBJ2-7	.